This T cell receptor (beta chain) was sequenced during a study of cytotoxic CD8 clonotypes in ibrutinib-treated CLL. For the study at large: Following treatment for a median around 13 months, range 6 to 36, response samples were then taken.

Study observations and caveats: In comparison with age-matched healthy donors, baseline clonality was higher and tracked circulating CD8+ T-cell counts.

Comments on this clone: Its antigen remains unknown.

V gave up 0 bases and J gave up 2 bases, with 10 bases separating them. The germline V gene encodes CDR1 SGHNT and CDR2 YYREEE (reference sequence). The CDR3 covers 15 residues. Only in-frame clones appear in the TCRdb table, and some are missing; sequencing was by immunoSEQ multiplex PCR. Seen here are 26,000 or so clones, about three fifths observed once, and the top ten hold approximately 14%. The sequenced sample was PBMCs, obtained before ibrutinib treatment. The V gene is TRBV5-4, the J gene TRBJ2-3; weak D call: TRBD2 (5 bases). The receptor's source is a human donor with chronic lymphocytic leukemia. The CDR3 loop reads CASSLGPGYTDTQYF. The CDR3 coding sequence is TGTGCCAGCAGCTTGGGGCCGGGGTACACAGATACGCAGTATTTT.